These 4 T cell receptor beta chains originate from one sample sequenced in a study of T cell responses to AZD1222 COVID-19 vaccine. This table comes from immunoSEQ multiplex PCR, and its TCRdb copy is limited to in-frame clones, with some not included. Among about 92,000 clones listed, roughly nine tenths were seen once. The material was peripheral blood, obtained on day 0 of AZD1222 vaccination. These receptors were collected from an adult in good health.

CDR3 bases: TGTGCCAGCAGCAAACAGACAGGGTCGGGGTCACCCCTCCACTTT. It is translated as CASSKQTGSGSPLHF. The J gene is TRBJ1-6, the V gene TRBV7-3, with 7 bases fitting TRBD1. V was pared by 5 bases and J by 10 bases, with 11 bases of the junction left unmatched. The CDR3 sequence is 15 residues long. Germline assignment: CDR1 SGHTA and CDR2 FQGTGA.

Only a few counts were recorded for this clone. The chain uses TRBV30 and TRBJ1-5, with D maybe TRBD1 (5 bases). The germline V and J ends were trimmed by 6 bases and 4 bases, with 13 bases remaining between them. CDR1 GTSNPN and CDR2 SVGIG come from the germline V gene (reference sequence). The CDR3 spans 13 residues. The CDR3 loop reads CACDLGGNQPQHF. CDR3 nucleotide sequence: TGTGCCTGTGACTTGGGGGGAAATCAGCCCCAGCATTTT.

The chain is built from TRBV9 and TRBJ1-2; the match to TRBD1 covers 7 bases. The CDR3 is made up of 15 amino acids. CDR1 and CDR2 from the germline V gene are SGDLS and YYNGEE. Trimming took 0 bases from V and 4 from J; bases not matched to a gene: 6. This CDR3 reads CASSVAPGQSYGYTF. The DNA for the CDR3 is TGTGCCAGCAGCGTAGCCCCGGGACAGTCCTATGGCTACACCTTC.

A few counts support this clone. The chain links TRBV11-2 to TRBJ2-1, with 11 positions matching TRBD2. The CDR3 extends over 16 amino acids. Germline loops: CDR1 SGHAT, CDR2 FQNNGV. V was pared by 4 bases and J by 6 bases, with 8 bases of the junction left unmatched. The CDR3 sequence: CASSSRGGTSGNEQFF. The CDR3 nucleotides are TGTGCCAGCAGCTCCCGGGGGGGGACTAGCGGCAATGAGCAGTTCTTC.